This T cell receptor (beta chain) is from a study of shared clonotypes between healthy human individuals. Comment on this clone: Its antigen is as yet unknown.

Points from the study as a whole: In a handful of donors, around 5.5% of naive CD4 clonotypes appeared in common. The researchers took only blood, and tissue repertoires probably look different.

The CDR3 covers 17 residues. CDR1 and CDR2 (germline): LGHNA, YNFKEQ. Trimming removed 4 bases from V and 2 bases from J, with 19 bases in between. All the donors were Caucasian adults who lived in Nashville, Tennessee. In the original processing: Junction-only sequences without quality scores came from ImmunoSEQ, so filtering differed. TCRdb's table, derived via immunoSEQ multiplex PCR, lists solely in-frame clones and lacks some. D and trimming come from the DNA, and the V and J calls and clone size come from that table. The sample lists about 600,000 clones, almost 97% occurring once. This TCR came from a woman aged 25 to 39 in good health. The chain employs TRBV4-2 and TRBJ2-3, with a weak D call TRBD2 (6 bases). Sequenced material: naive CD4+ T cells sorted from blood. Stated subset: CD45RA+ positively selected. The CDR3 region has the DNA TGTGCCAGCAGCCGGAAACAGTTAGCGGTGAACACAGATACGCAGTATTTT. It is translated as CASSRKQLAVNTDTQYF.